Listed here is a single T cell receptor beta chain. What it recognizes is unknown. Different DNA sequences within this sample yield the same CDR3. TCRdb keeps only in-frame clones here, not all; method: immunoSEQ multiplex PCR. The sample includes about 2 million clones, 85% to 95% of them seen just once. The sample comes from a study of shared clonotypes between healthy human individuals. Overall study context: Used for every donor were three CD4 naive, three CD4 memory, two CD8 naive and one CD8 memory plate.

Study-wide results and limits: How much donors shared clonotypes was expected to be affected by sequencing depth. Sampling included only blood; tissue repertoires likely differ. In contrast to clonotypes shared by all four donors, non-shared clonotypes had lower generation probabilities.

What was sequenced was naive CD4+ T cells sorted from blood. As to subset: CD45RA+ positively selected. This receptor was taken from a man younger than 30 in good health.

This CDR3 is CASSPDRGDQPQHF. As DNA, the CDR3 is TGTGCCAGCAGCCCGGACAGGGGGGATCAGCCCCAGCATTTT. The V and J genes are TRBV7-9 and TRBJ1-5; TRBD1 aligns across 10 bases. V trimming: 5 bases; J trimming: 5 bases; junction bases outside the gene matches: 3. The CDR3 spans 14 residues. The germline CDR1 and CDR2 sequences are SEHNR and FQNEAQ (reference sequence).